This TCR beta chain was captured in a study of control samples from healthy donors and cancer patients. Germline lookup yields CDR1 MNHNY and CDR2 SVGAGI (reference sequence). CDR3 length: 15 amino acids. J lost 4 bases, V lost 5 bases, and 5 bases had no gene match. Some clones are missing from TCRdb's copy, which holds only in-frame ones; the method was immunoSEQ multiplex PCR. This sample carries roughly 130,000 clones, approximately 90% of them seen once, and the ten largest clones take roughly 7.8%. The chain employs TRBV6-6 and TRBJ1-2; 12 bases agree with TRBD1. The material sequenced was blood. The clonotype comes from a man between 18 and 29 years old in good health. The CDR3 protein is CASSDQGQGAYGYTF. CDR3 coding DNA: TGTGCCAGCAGTGACCAGGGACAGGGGGCCTATGGCTACACCTTC.